This T cell receptor beta chain was found in a study of T cell responses to AZD1222 COVID-19 vaccine. Study at large: Second-dose intervals of approximately 4 or approximately 12 weeks were pooled. Study-wide findings and caveats: Repertoires were obtained solely post-peak T cell response. A mostly white British donor set with more females was recruited, and clonal diversity was possibly underestimated.

A remark on this clone: The antigen is unknown.

The CDR3 has 16 residues. Per the germline V gene, CDR1 is LGHDT and CDR2 is YNNKEL (reference sequence). V was cut by 0 bases and J by 0 bases, with 6 bases left in between. Clones were read by immunoSEQ multiplex PCR, and TCRdb kept only the in-frame ones, dropping some. The data show roughly 180,000 clones, 90% seen once. The chain carries TRBV3-1 (or the pseudogene TRBV3-2) and TRBJ2-6; no firm D call. The receptor was isolated from an adult in good health. The material sequenced was peripheral blood, taken on day 0 of AZD1222 vaccination. CDR3 DNA: TGTGCCAGCAGCCAAGATCGCAGCTCTGGGGCCAACGTCCTGACTTTC. Translated: CASSQDRSSGANVLTF.